A selection of T cell receptor beta chains follows, all from one sample in a study of siplizumab effects on memory and regulatory T cells. The data were produced by immunoSEQ multiplex PCR, yet TCRdb's version contains in-frame clones alone and is incomplete. Among some 53,000 clones listed, about 97% were seen once. Input material: naive CD4+ T cells sorted from blood. The receptors shown here come from a human donor in good health. Each CDR3 is given with its conserved first and last residue. The D gene is left open where the match is weak. Rows give clone size only sometimes, using once, few, many, or a class for an expanded clone.

cdr3_aa cdr3_nt v_call d_call j_call clone_size
CASNQDRVGQPQHF TGTGCCAGTAACCAGGACAGGGTAGGCCAGCCCCAGCATTTT TRBV19 TRBD1 TRBJ1-5 few
CASSSTGSTDTQYF TGTGCCAGCAGTTCAACAGGGAGCACAGATACGCAGTATTTT TRBV27 - TRBJ2-3 -
CASSHRITDTQYF TGCGCCAGCAGCCACCGGATCACAGATACGCAGTATTTT TRBV4-1 - TRBJ2-3 -
CASSRNQEYQETQYF TGTGCCAGCTCACGAAACCAAGAGTACCAAGAGACCCAGTACTTC TRBV18 - TRBJ2-5 -
CASTTVGPYEQYF TGTGCCAGCACAACCGTGGGCCCCTACGAGCAGTACTTC TRBV2 - TRBJ2-7 -
CASSLWGQSDYGYTF TGTGCCAGCAGCTTATGGGGACAGAGTGACTATGGCTACACCTTC TRBV11-3 TRBD1 TRBJ1-2 -
CASGLSRTSRTETQYF TGTGCTAGTGGTTTATCCAGGACTAGTCGAACAGAGACCCAGTACTTC TRBV12-5 TRBD2 TRBJ2-5 -
CSVSGAGFSGANVLTF TGCAGCGTTTCCGGAGCGGGATTCTCTGGGGCCAACGTCCTGACTTTC TRBV29-1 TRBD2 TRBJ2-6 -
CASGLKQGEVDGYTF TGTGCTAGTGGTTTGAAACAGGGAGAGGTAGATGGCTACACCTTC TRBV12-5 - TRBJ1-2 -
CASSLSLRGSKLFF TGTGCCAGCAGTTTATCCCTCCGAGGGTCAAAACTGTTTTTT TRBV27 - TRBJ1-4 -
CASSPQGFTDTQYF TGTGCCAGCAGCCCCCAGGGATTCACAGATACGCAGTATTTT TRBV7-6 - TRBJ2-3 -
CASSPGTSGSRNTQYF TGTGCCAGCAGCCCAGGGACTAGCGGGAGTAGGAATACGCAGTATTTT TRBV7-9 TRBD2 TRBJ2-3 -
CASIRDYGGEQYF TGTGCCAGCATCCGGGACTATGGTGGCGAGCAGTACTTC TRBV7-9 TRBD2 TRBJ2-7 -
CASSIGGISYEQYF TGTGCCAGCAGTATCGGGGGGATCTCCTACGAGCAGTACTTC TRBV28 TRBD2 TRBJ2-7 -
CASSPDRKFYEQYF TGTGCCAGCAGCCCGGACAGGAAATTCTACGAGCAGTACTTC TRBV6-6 TRBD1 TRBJ2-7 -
CSVKRGAGANTGELFF TGCAGCGTAAAACGCGGGGCGGGGGCGAACACCGGGGAGCTGTTTTTT TRBV29-1 TRBD2 TRBJ2-2 -
CASSSHGGQETQYF TGTGCCAGCAGTTCCCACGGGGGGCAAGAGACCCAGTACTTC TRBV6-5 TRBD2 TRBJ2-5 -
CASSLTSGRYQETQYF TGTGCCAGCAGCCTCACTAGCGGGAGGTATCAAGAGACCCAGTACTTC TRBV5-4 TRBD2 TRBJ2-5 -
CASSEASGANVLTF TGCGCCAGCAGCGAGGCCTCTGGGGCCAACGTCCTGACTTTC TRBV5-1 - TRBJ2-6 -
CAWMRQGRTEAFF TGTGCCTGGATGCGACAGGGGAGGACTGAAGCTTTCTTT TRBV30 TRBD1 TRBJ1-1 -
CASSSRHVQETQYF TGCGCCAGCAGCTCTCGACACGTCCAAGAGACCCAGTACTTC TRBV5-1 - TRBJ2-5 -
CASSRDSLNYEQYF TGCGCCAGCAGCCGTGACAGCCTTAACTACGAGCAGTACTTC TRBV5-1 - TRBJ2-7 -
CASSLWGPDTQYF TGTGCCAGCAGCTTGTGGGGGCCAGATACGCAGTATTTT TRBV5-4 - TRBJ2-3 -
CASRNGQGGNEQFF TGTGCCAGCAGAAACGGACAGGGGGGGAATGAGCAGTTCTTC TRBV2 TRBD1 TRBJ2-1 -
CAISESSGLAGSSYNEQFF TGTGCCATCAGTGAGTCGTCAGGACTAGCGGGGAGCTCCTACAATGAGCAGTTCTTC TRBV10-3 TRBD2 TRBJ2-1 once
CASSQVPGASSYEQYF TGCGCCAGCAGCCAAGTACCTGGAGCCAGCTCCTACGAGCAGTACTTC TRBV4-1 - TRBJ2-7 -
CASSLGGTSGGTDTQYF TGTGCCAGCAGCTTAGGGGGGACTAGCGGGGGCACAGATACGCAGTATTTT TRBV11-2 TRBD2 TRBJ2-3 -
CASSLTRRTGTEQYF TGCGCCAGCAGCTTGACACGTCGGACAGGGACCGAGCAGTACTTC TRBV5-1 TRBD1 TRBJ2-7 once
CASSVTGTSWNEQFF TGTGCCAGCAGTGTGACCGGGACTAGCTGGAATGAGCAGTTCTTC TRBV7-9 TRBD2 TRBJ2-1 -
CASSSLGGMTYNEQFF TGTGCCAGCAGCTCCCTCGGGGGGATGACCTACAATGAGCAGTTCTTC TRBV7-3 TRBD2 TRBJ2-1 -
CASRLISGGPGGAYEQYF TGTGCCAGCAGGCTTATATCGGGTGGGCCGGGAGGTGCCTACGAGCAGTACTTC TRBV28 TRBD2 TRBJ2-7 -
CASSIHQSTVGKTF TGTGCCAGTAGTATACACCAGTCGACAGTTGGGAAGACCTTC TRBV19 - TRBJ1-2 -
CASSKTSGLRYNEQFF TGTGCCAGCAGCAAAACCTCAGGACTTCGATACAATGAGCAGTTCTTC TRBV13 - TRBJ2-1 -
CASSSDRFVKEQYF TGCGCCAGCAGCTCCGACAGGTTCGTAAAGGAGCAGTACTTC TRBV5-1 - TRBJ2-7 -
CASSIILTSGSHEQYF TGTGCCAGTAGTATAATATTAACTAGCGGGAGCCACGAGCAGTACTTC TRBV19 TRBD2 TRBJ2-7 -
CASSLEQGNTEAFF TGTGCCAGCAGCTTAGAACAAGGCAACACTGAAGCTTTCTTT TRBV7-9 - TRBJ1-1 -
CASSESSGFQETQYF TGCGCCAGCAGTGAGTCGTCGGGCTTTCAAGAGACCCAGTACTTC TRBV10-1 - TRBJ2-5 -
CASSKEQLLYNSPLHF TGTGCCAGCAGCAAAGAACAGCTACTCTATAATTCACCCCTCCACTTT TRBV5-4 - TRBJ1-6 -
CASSSIDYYGYTF TGTGCCAGTAGTAGCATAGATTACTATGGCTACACCTTC TRBV19 - TRBJ1-2 -
CASGLRGKTPLHF TGTGCCAGCGGACTAAGGGGGAAGACACCCCTCCACTTT TRBV28 - TRBJ1-6 -
CASSHRGQTYEQYF TGTGCCAGCTCGCACCGGGGACAAACCTACGAGCAGTACTTC TRBV18 - TRBJ2-7 -
CASSQGREQYF TGTGCCAGCAGCCAAGGGAGGGAGCAGTACTTC TRBV7-9 - TRBJ2-7 -
CASSLGDTQYF TGCGCCAGCAGCTTGGGAGATACGCAGTATTTT TRBV5-1 - TRBJ2-3 -
CASTSSGGGEQFF TGTGCCAGCACTTCGTCGGGCGGGGGGGAGCAGTTCTTC TRBV27 TRBD2 TRBJ2-1 -
CASSLGIGYEQYF TGTGCCAGCAGCTTGGGAATCGGCTACGAGCAGTACTTC TRBV5-8 - TRBJ2-7 -
CASTGGGMLNTEAFF TGTGCCAGCACAGGTGGGGGCATGCTGAACACTGAAGCTTTCTTT TRBV2 - TRBJ1-1 once
CASTRGQANYGYTF TGTGCCAGCACGAGAGGACAGGCAAACTATGGCTACACCTTC TRBV11-3 TRBD1 TRBJ1-2 -
CASSQDKEVYNEQFF TGCGCCAGCAGCCAAGATAAGGAGGTCTACAATGAGCAGTTCTTC TRBV4-1 - TRBJ2-1 -
CASSKIRSGGGNEQFF TGTGCCAGCAGCAAAATTCGGAGCGGAGGTGGCAATGAGCAGTTCTTC TRBV21-1 - TRBJ2-1 -
CASSSRADQETQYF TGTGCCAGCTCGTCGAGGGCAGACCAAGAGACCCAGTACTTC TRBV18 - TRBJ2-5 -
CASSFGDTQETQYF TGCGCCAGCAGCTTCGGGGACACCCAAGAGACCCAGTACTTC TRBV5-1 - TRBJ2-5 -
CASSPLFSGTQYF TGTGCCAGCAGCCCCCTATTCAGTGGTACGCAGTATTTT TRBV7-2 - TRBJ2-3 -
CASSTSGQGIAEAFF TGCGCCAGCAGCACCTCCGGACAGGGGATCGCTGAAGCTTTCTTT TRBV5-1 TRBD1 TRBJ1-1 -